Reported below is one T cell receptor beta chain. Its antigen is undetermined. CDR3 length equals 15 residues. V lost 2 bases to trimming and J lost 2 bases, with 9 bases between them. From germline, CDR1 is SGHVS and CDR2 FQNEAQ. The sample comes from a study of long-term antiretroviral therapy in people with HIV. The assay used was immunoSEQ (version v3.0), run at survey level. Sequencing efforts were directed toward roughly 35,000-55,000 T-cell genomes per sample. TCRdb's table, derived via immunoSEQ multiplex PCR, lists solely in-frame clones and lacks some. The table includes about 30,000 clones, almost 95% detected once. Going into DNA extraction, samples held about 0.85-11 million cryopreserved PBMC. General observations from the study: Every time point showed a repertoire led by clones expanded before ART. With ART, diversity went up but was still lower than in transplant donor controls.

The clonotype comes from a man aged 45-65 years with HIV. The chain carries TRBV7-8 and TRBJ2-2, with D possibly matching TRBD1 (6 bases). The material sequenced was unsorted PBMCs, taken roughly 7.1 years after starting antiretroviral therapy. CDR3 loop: CASSLIQGNTGELFF. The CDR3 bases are TGTGCCAGCAGCTTAATACAGGGAAACACCGGGGAGCTGTTTTTT.